The TCR beta chain described here comes from a study of tumour-infiltrating T cells in Burkitt lymphoma. On the study more broadly: Productive clonality predicted overall and progression-free survival.

Only in-frame clones appear in the TCRdb table, and some are missing; sequencing was by immunoSEQ multiplex PCR. The profile shows about 2,500 clones, 88% of them singletons. The CDR3 covers 13 residues. Germline-derived CDR1 and CDR2 are LGHNA and YNFKEQ. The V end lost 0 bases, the J end lost 4 bases, and 4 bases lay between the germline ends. The source of this sequence is a human donor with diffuse large B-cell lymphoma. This chain links TRBV4-2 with TRBJ2-1; D is ambiguous. Sequences were obtained from tumor tissue. The CDR3 protein is CASSQEGYNEQFF. CDR3 in DNA: TGTGCCAGCAGCCAAGAGGGATACAATGAGCAGTTCTTC.